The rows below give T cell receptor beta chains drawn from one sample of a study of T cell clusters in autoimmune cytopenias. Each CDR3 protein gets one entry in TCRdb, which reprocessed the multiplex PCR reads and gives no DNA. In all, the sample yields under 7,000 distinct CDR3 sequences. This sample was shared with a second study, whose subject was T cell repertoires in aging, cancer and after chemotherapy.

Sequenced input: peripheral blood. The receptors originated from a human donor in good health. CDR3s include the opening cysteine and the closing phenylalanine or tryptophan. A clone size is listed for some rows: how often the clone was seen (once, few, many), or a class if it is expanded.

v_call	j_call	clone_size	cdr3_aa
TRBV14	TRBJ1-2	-	CASSQGDRDYGYTF
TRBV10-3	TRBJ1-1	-	CAISESEGYNTEAFF
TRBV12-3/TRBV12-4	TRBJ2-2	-	CASSAYPGQGNTGELFF
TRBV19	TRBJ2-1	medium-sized	CASSIAGTDYNEQFF
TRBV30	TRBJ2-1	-	CVWNGGWDEQYF
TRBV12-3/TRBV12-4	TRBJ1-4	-	CASSLGGGNEKLFF
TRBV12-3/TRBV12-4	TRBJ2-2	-	CASSSGTIDGTANTGELFF
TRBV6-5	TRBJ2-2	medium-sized	CASSYSGNTGELFF
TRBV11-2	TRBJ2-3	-	CASSLEVGLTDTQYF
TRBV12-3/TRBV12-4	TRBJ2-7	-	CASSPYREHEQYF
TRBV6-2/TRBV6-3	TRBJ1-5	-	CAALGQPLTYSNQPQHF
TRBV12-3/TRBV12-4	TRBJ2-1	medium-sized	CASSFRSDEQFF
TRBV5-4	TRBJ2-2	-	CASSQKDRGNTGELFF
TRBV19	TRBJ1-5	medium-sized	CAATEGRGRNQPQHF
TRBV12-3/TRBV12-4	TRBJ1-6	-	CASSFDRYFKNSPLHF
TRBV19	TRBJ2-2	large	CASSANTGELFF
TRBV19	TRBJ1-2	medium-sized	CASSNAGTDYGYTF
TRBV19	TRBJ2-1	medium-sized	CASSIDGTSGRTWKNEQFF
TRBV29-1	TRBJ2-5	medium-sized	CSVDDSEPKETQYF
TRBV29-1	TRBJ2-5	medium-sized	CSVLLAGKETQYF
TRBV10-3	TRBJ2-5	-	CASGARGGETQYF
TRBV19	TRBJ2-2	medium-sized	CASSYVTGDTGELFF
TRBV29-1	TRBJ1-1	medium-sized	CSVVVAADTEAFF